The clone carrying this T cell receptor beta chain appeared a few times. Exclusion of patients followed from uncontrolled infection, other autoimmune disease, pregnancy or lactation. The sample is drawn from a study of T cells in Graves' hyperthyroidism and ophthalmopathy. The CDR3 consists of 15 residues. The germline V gene has CDR1 SEHNR and CDR2 FQNEAQ (reference sequence). The V and J ends lost 7 bases and 3 bases respectively, with 16 bases between them. Amplified TCR beta CDR3 regions came from RNA transcripts. In the first-round RT-PCR of the TCR CDR3, the HTBI primer set was used. TCRdb independently ran MiXCR on the multiplex PCR reads; one entry per CDR3 protein. The sample holds 300,000 to 500,000 distinct CDR3 sequences, around an eighth seen once.

The sample consisted of blood. This sequence was found in a middle-aged man with Graves' ophthalmopathy. This chain links TRBV7-9 with TRBJ2-1, with D maybe TRBD2 (6 bases). The CDR3 bases are TGTGCCAGCATACCACGGGACTCATTCTACAATGAGCAGTTCTTC. Residues: CASIPRDSFYNEQFF.